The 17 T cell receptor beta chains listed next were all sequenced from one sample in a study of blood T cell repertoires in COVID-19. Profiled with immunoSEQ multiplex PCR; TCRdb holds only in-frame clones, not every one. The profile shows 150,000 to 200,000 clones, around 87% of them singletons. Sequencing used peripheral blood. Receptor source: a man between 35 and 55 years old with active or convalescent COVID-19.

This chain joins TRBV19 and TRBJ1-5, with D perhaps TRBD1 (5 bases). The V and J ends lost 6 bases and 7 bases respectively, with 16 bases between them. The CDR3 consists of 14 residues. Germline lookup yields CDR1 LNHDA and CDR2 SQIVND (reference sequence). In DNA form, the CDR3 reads TGTGCCAGTAGCCAAAGACAGTCATCCCAGCCCCAGCATTTT. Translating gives CASSQRQSSQPQHF.

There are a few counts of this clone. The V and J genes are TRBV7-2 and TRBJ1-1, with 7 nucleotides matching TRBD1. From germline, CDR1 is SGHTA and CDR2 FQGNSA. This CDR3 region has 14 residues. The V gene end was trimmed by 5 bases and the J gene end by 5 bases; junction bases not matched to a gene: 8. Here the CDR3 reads CASSRNRGGTEAFF. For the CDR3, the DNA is TGTGCCAGCAGCCGTAACAGGGGTGGGACTGAAGCTTTCTTT.

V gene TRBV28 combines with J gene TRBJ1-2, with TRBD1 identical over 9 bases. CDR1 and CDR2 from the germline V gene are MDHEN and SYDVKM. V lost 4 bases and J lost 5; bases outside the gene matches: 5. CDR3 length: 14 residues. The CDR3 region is CASSYSGTGYGYTF. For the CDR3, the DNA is TGTGCCAGCAGTTATTCCGGGACAGGGTATGGCTACACCTTC.

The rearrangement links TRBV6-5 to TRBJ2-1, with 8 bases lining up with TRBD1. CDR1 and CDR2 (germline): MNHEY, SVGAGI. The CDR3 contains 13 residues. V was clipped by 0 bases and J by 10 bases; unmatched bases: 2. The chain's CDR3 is CASSYSDRAEQFF. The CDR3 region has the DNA TGTGCCAGCAGTTACTCGGACAGGGCGGAGCAGTTCTTC.

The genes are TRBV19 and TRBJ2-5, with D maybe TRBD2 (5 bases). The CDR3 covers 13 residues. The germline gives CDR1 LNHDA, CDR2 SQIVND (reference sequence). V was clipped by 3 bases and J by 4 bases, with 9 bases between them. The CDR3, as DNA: TGTGCCAGTAGTATTGGCGGGCCAGAGACCCAGTACTTC. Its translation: CASSIGGPETQYF.

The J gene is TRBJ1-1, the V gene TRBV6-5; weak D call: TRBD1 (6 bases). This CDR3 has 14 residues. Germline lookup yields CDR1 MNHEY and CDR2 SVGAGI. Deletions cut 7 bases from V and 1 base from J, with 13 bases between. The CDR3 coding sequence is TGTGCCAGCACCTACAGGGCCCAGAACACTGAAGCTTTCTTT. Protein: CASTYRAQNTEAFF.

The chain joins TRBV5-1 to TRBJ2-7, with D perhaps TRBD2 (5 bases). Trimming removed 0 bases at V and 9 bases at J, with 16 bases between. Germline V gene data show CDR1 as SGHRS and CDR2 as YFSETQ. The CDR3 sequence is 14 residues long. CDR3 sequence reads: CASSLERGRERQYF. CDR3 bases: TGCGCCAGCAGCTTGGAACGGGGAAGGGAAAGGCAGTACTTC.

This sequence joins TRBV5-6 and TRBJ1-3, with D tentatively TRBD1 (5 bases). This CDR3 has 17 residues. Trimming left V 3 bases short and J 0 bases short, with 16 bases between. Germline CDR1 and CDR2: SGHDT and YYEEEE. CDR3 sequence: CASSSTGNLYSGNTIYF. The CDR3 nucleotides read TGTGCCAGCAGCTCCACAGGAAATTTATACTCTGGAAACACCATATATTTT.

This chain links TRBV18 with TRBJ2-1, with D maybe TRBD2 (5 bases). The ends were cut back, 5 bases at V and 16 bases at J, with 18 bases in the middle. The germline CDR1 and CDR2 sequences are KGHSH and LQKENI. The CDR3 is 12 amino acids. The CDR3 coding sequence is TGTGCCAGCTCAGCCCTTCGGGAAGCAGACTTCTTC. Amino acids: CASSALREADFF.

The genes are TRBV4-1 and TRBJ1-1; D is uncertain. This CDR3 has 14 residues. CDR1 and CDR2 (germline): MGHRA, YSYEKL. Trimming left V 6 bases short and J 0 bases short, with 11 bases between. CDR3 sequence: CASSLAIMNTEAFF. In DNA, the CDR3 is TGCGCCAGCAGTCTGGCCATCATGAACACTGAAGCTTTCTTT.

The CDR3: CASSLAATNSPLHF. CDR3 sequence (DNA): TGTGCCAGCAGCTTGGCGGCAACCAATTCACCCCTCCACTTT. V usage is TRBV7-2 and J usage is TRBJ1-6, with no clear D. The CDR3 runs to 14 residues. Looked up from germline, CDR1 is SGHTA and CDR2 is FQGNSA. V was shortened by 3 bases and J by 7 bases, with 10 bases between the two germline ends. Using reference TRBV7-2 and TRBJ1-6 for the parts outside the CDR3, the full variable domain is GAGVSQSPSNKVTEKGKDVELRCDPISGHTALYWYRQSLGQGLEFLIYFQGNSAPDKSGLPSDRFSAERTGGSVSTLTIQRTQQEDSAVYLCASSLAATNSPLHFGNGTRLTVT.

The CDR3 sequence is CASNPLGGSNQPQHF. The CDR3 region has the DNA TGTGCCAGCAATCCTTTGGGGGGGAGCAATCAGCCCCAGCATTTT. This chain connects TRBV6-5 to TRBJ1-5, with a tentative D call TRBD1 (5 bases). Germline CDR1 reads MNHEY; CDR2 reads SVGAGI. The CDR3 runs to 15 residues. Trimming took off 7 bases at V and 1 base at J, with 14 bases between the two ends.

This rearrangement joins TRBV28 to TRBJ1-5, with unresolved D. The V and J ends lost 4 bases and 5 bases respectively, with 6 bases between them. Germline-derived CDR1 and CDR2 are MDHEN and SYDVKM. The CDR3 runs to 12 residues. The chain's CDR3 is CASSSQYQPQHF. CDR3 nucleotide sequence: TGTGCCAGCAGTTCCCAATATCAGCCCCAGCATTTT.

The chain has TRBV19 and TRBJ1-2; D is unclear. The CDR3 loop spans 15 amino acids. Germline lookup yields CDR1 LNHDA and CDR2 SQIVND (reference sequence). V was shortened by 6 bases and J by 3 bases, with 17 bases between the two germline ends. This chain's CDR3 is CASSKTPPGYYGYTF. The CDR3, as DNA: TGTGCCAGTAGCAAAACCCCGCCAGGCTACTATGGCTACACCTTC.

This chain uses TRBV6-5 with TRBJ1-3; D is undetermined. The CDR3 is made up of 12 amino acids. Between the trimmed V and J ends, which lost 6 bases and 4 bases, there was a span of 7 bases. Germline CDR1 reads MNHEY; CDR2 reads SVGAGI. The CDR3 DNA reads TGTGCCAGCAGCCAACTGGGAAACACCATATATTTT. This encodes CASSQLGNTIYF.

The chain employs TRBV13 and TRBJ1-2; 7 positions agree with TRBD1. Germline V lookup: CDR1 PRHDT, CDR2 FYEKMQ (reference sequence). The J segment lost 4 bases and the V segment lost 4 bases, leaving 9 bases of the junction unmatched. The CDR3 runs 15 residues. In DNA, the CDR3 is TGTGCCAGCAGCTCCTGGACAGGCGGAGGCTATGGCTACACCTTC. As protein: CASSSWTGGGYGYTF.

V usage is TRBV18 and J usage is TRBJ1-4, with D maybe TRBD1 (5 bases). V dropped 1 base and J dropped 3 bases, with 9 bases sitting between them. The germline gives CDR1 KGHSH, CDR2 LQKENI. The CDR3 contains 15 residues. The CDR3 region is CASSPQTASNEKLFF. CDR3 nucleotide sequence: TGTGCCAGCTCACCACAGACAGCATCTAATGAAAAACTGTTTTTT.